This passage covers 8 T cell receptor beta chains from one sample sequenced in a study of molecular identifiers for immune sequencing clone quantification. TCRdb reprocessed the PCR reads via MiXCR and lists one record per CDR3 protein. The table includes hundreds of thousands of distinct CDR3 sequences, about 25% detected once. The material sequenced was naive CD8+ T cells from blood, with Jurkat cell RNA spiked in. Subset denoted: FACS-sorted CD8+CD4-CCR7+CD45RA+ naive T cells. The receptor set was obtained from a human donor in good health. Some libraries in this study had Jurkat cell RNA spiked in.

This chain uses TRBV6-1 with TRBJ1-4; TRBD1 is a possible D gene (6 bases). The CDR3 sequence is 12 residues long. V was trimmed by 10 bases and J by 8 bases, leaving 14 bases between them. Germline assignment: CDR1 MNHNS and CDR2 SASEGT. The CDR3 coding sequence is TGTGCCACCTCAGGGGTCAACGAAAAACTGTTTTTT. It is translated as CATSGVNEKLFF.

This clonotype was counted ten times or more. This chain links TRBV11-2 with TRBJ2-5, with D perhaps matching TRBD2 (5 bases). The germline gives CDR1 SGHAT, CDR2 FQNNGV. The CDR3 covers 17 residues. V was trimmed by 1 base and J by 1 base, leaving 16 bases between them. The chain's CDR3 is CASSLGRAGLVQETQYF. CDR3 in DNA: TGTGCCAGCAGCTTAGGGCGCGCGGGCTTGGTCCAAGAGACCCAGTACTTC.

Details on this clonotype: Given a much more abundant clone one base away, this may be a read error. This sequence joins TRBV27 and TRBJ1-5; D is unclear. V lost 4 bases to trimming and J lost 2 bases, with 12 bases between them. Germline CDR1 reads MNHEY; CDR2 reads SMNVEV (reference sequence). The CDR3 runs to 15 residues. CDR3 nucleotides: TGTGCCAGCAGTTCCTCTTCTGGGGGCAATCAGCCCCAGCATTTT. This sequence encodes CASSSSSGGNQPQHF.

V usage is TRBV19 and J usage is TRBJ2-5, with 7 bases aligning to TRBD1. V was pared by 3 bases and J by 5 bases, with 9 bases of the junction left unmatched. The germline V gene has CDR1 LNHDA and CDR2 SQIVND (reference sequence). This CDR3 region has 15 residues. DNA of the CDR3: TGTGCCAGTAGTATCAGGAACAGGGGTTTGGAGACCCAGTACTTC. The encoded protein is CASSIRNRGLETQYF.

This chain uses TRBV13 with TRBJ2-5; D gene uncertain. CDR1 PRHDT and CDR2 FYEKMQ come from the germline V gene (reference sequence). V lost 0 bases to trimming and J lost 5 bases, with 7 bases between them. CDR3 length: 13 amino acids. For the CDR3, the DNA is TGTGCCAGCAGCTTAGGCATGAGGGAGACCCAGTACTTC. It encodes CASSLGMRETQYF.

There are a few counts of this clonotype. The V call is TRBV30, the J call TRBJ2-1; 8 nucleotides align to TRBD2. The V and J ends lost 5 bases and 10 bases, in that order; junction bases with no gene match: 4. In germline, CDR1 is GTSNPN, CDR2 SVGIG (reference sequence). The CDR3 extends over 11 amino acids. CDR3 DNA: TGTGCCTGGGGAAGCGGGGGCGAGCAGTTCTTC. Its translation is CAWGSGGEQFF.

In its sample, this clonotype was seen once. No conserved phenylalanine or tryptophan is present at the end of the CDR3, so a read error is the likely explanation. The gene calls are TRBV7-8 and TRBJ1-1; the D is unclear. Trimming took off 1 base at V and 1 base at J, with 10 bases between the two ends. The germline V gene encodes CDR1 SGHVS and CDR2 FQNEAQ. This CDR3 has 15 residues. This chain's CDR3 is CASSLGRPANTEAFL. CDR3 nucleotides: TGTGCCAGCAGCTTAGGTAGGCCGGCGAACACTGAAGCTTTCTTA.

The V gene is TRBV3-1, the J gene TRBJ2-3; TRBD2 agrees at 7 bases. The germline CDR1 and CDR2 sequences are LGHDT and YNNKEL (reference sequence). The CDR3 is 21 residues long. The V and J ends lost 0 bases and 1 base, in that order; junction bases with no gene match: 19. The CDR3 DNA follows: TGTGCCAGCAGCCAAGACCACCCGGGCGCGCGCGCCAGCGGGGGCACAGATACGCAGTATTTT. It is translated as CASSQDHPGARASGGTDTQYF.